The sequence of this T cell receptor beta chain was determined in a study of shared clonotypes between healthy human individuals. Study-wide points: There were few donors, and this limited the genetic and exposure-history diversity represented.

Trimming took off 0 bases at V and 7 bases at J, with 8 bases between the two ends. The CDR3 totals 12 residues. CDR1 and CDR2 (germline): SGHRS, YFSETQ. In the case of this clone: Its antigen remains unknown. Within the sample, other DNA sequences also encode this same CDR3.

The protocol was immunoSEQ multiplex PCR, while the TCRdb copy is restricted to in-frame clones and leaves out a portion. The top ten hold more than 0.5% of the sample, which has about 1 million clones, about 80% seen once. Input material: memory CD4+ T cells from PBMCs. Regarding subset: CD45RA-negative fraction. The chain couples TRBV5-1 to TRBJ2-7; D not certain. This receptor was obtained from a man aged 18 to 29 in good health. Some clones in this sample may be carry-over from other donors' samples. This CDR3 reads CASSLVSGEQYF. CDR3 DNA: TGCGCCAGCAGCTTGGTTTCCGGGGAGCAGTACTTC.